This T cell receptor (beta chain) was profiled in a study of blood T cell repertoires in COVID-19. In the authors' methods: Reference gene primer amplification yielded estimated nucleated cell counts. Clones were read by immunoSEQ multiplex PCR, and TCRdb kept only the in-frame ones, dropping some. Clone size and V and J calls were adopted from that table, with D and trimming inferred from the DNA. The sample holds around 300,000 clones, 70% to 90% seen once. The CDR3 is 15 residues long. CDR1 and CDR2 (germline): SEHNR, FQNEAQ (reference sequence). Between the trimmed V and J ends, which lost 1 base and 1 base, there was a span of 10 bases.

This rearrangement joins TRBV7-9 to TRBJ1-1, with D maybe TRBD1 (5 bases). The sample was peripheral blood. This TCR derives from a woman aged 50 to 65 with COVID-19, enrolled during active disease. CDR3 region: CASSLDGRANTEAFF. The CDR3 DNA sequence: TGTGCCAGCAGCTTAGACGGCAGGGCGAACACTGAAGCTTTCTTT.